This passage covers 5 T cell receptor beta chains from one sample sequenced in a study of identical twins. TCRdb passed the 5' RACE reads through MiXCR, listing each CDR3 protein once. The sample consists of about 1.7 million distinct CDR3 sequences, around 33% of them appearing once. Sequenced material: cord blood. The receptors come from a newborn girl in good health.

As to this clonotype: A much larger clone is a single base away; this may be a read error. The V and J genes are TRBV12-3 or TRBV12-4 and TRBJ2-1; no clear D. CDR3 size: 10 residues. As DNA, the CDR3 is TGTGCCAGCAGTTTCACTGAGCGGTTCTTC. Translation: CASSFTERFF.

This clonotype appeared many times. V and J are TRBV28 and TRBJ1-1; TRBD1 agrees at 7 bases. V was pared by 3 bases and J by 5 bases, with 3 bases of the junction left unmatched. Germline CDR1 and CDR2: MDHEN and SYDVKM. The CDR3 covers 13 residues. CDR3 in amino acids: CASSLTGRTEAFF. The CDR3 DNA is TGTGCCAGCAGTTTGACAGGGCGTACTGAAGCTTTCTTT.

The chain employs TRBV10-3 and TRBJ1-2; D gene unclear. V lost 8 bases, J lost 4 bases, and 17 bases lay in between. The CDR3 consists of 14 residues. Germline assignment: CDR1 ENHRY and CDR2 SYGVKD. CDR3 protein: CAISNIGPPYGYTF. CDR3 nucleotide sequence: TGTGCCATCTCGAATATCGGGCCACCCTATGGCTACACCTTC.

The V gene is TRBV4-2, the J gene TRBJ2-7; possible D gene TRBD1, 6 bases. This CDR3 contains 14 residues. V was shortened by 4 bases and J by 2 bases, with 12 bases between the two germline ends. The germline V gene has CDR1 LGHNA and CDR2 YNFKEQ. The DNA for the CDR3 is TGTGCCAGCAGCCCCCGACAGGTTGCCTACGAGCAGTACTTC. It translates to CASSPRQVAYEQYF.

V usage is TRBV4-1 and J usage is TRBJ2-1; 7 nucleotides line up with TRBD2. Germline loops: CDR1 MGHRA, CDR2 YSYEKL. V trimming: 3 bases; J trimming: 1 base; junction bases outside the gene matches: 15. The CDR3 contains 19 residues. The CDR3, as DNA: TGCGCCAGCAGCCACGTCCCGGGAGGCCCCCTCTTTTCCTACAATGAGCAGTTCTTC. Its protein product is CASSHVPGGPLFSYNEQFF.